What follows describes a single T cell receptor (beta chain). This specimen belongs to a study of cytomegalovirus exposure and HLA in healthy donors. Study in general: Most donors, 70% to 85% of over 350 genotyped, fell in the Caucasian-associated ancestry cluster.

The CDR3 runs to 13 residues. Germline lookup yields CDR1 LNHNV and CDR2 YYDKDF (reference sequence). Use of 60 Vbeta and 13 Jbeta primers characterized the PCR. Here immunoSEQ multiplex PCR was the method, and the copy in TCRdb shows in-frame clones only, minus some. Here the sample spans 150,000 to 250,000 clones, 82% being singletons. Sequencing used PBMCs. This clonotype was sampled from a woman aged 45-60 years in good health and CMV-seropositive. This chain uses TRBV15 with TRBJ2-3, with a tentative D call TRBD2 (6 bases). The CDR3 reads CGVAEERTDTQYF. CDR3 DNA sequence: TGTGGAGTAGCGGAGGAGCGCACAGATACGCAGTATTTT.